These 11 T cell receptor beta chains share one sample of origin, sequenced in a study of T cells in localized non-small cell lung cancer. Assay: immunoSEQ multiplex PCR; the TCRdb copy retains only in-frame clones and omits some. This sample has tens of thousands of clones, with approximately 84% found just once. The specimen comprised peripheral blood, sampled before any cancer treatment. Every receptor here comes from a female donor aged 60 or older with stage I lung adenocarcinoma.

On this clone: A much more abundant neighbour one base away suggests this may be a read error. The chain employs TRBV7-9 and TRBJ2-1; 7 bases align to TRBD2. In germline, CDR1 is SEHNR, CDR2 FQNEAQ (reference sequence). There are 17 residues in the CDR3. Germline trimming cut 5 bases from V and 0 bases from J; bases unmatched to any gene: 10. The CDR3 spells CASSPRTGGSSYNEQFF. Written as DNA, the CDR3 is TGTGCCAGCAGCCCTAGGACTGGCGGGAGCTCCTACAATGAGCAGTTCTTC.

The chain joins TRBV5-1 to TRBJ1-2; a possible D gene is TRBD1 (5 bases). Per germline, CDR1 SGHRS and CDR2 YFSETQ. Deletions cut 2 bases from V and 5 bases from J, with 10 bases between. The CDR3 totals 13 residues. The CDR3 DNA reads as TGCGCCAGCAGCTTCCGGGACCCATATGGCTACACCTTC. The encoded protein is CASSFRDPYGYTF.

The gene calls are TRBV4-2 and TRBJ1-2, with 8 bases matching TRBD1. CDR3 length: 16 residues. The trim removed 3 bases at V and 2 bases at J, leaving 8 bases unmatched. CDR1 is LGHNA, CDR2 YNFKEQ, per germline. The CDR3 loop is CASSQGRQGINYGYTF. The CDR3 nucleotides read TGTGCCAGCAGCCAGGGTCGACAGGGGATCAACTATGGCTACACCTTC.

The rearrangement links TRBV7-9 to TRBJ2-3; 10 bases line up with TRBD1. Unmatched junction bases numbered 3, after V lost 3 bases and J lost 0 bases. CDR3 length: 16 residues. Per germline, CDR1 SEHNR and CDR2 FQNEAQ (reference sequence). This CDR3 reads CASSFGTGASTDTQYF. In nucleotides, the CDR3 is TGTGCCAGCAGCTTTGGGACAGGGGCGAGCACAGATACGCAGTATTTT. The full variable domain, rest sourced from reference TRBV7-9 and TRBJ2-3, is DTGVSQNPRHKITKRGQNVTFRCDPISEHNRLYWYRQTLGQGPEFLTYFQNEAQLEKSRLLSDRFSAERPKGSFSTLEIQRTEQGDSAMYLCASSFGTGASTDTQYFGPGTRLTVL.

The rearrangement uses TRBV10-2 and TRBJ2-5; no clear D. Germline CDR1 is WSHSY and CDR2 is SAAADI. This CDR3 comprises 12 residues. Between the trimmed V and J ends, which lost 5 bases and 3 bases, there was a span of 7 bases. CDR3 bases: TGCGCCAGCAGTAAACAAAAAGAGACCCAGTACTTC. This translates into CASSKQKETQYF.

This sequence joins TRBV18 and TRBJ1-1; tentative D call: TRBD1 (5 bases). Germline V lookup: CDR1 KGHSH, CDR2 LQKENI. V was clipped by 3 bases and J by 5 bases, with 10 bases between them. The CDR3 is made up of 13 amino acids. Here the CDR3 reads CASSPSKGTEAFF. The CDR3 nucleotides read TGTGCCAGCTCACCTAGTAAGGGGACTGAAGCTTTCTTT.

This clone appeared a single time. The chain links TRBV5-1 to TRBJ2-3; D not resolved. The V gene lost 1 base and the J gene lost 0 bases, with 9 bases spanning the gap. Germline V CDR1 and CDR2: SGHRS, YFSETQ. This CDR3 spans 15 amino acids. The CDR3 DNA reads TGCGCCAGCAGCTTGCAGGCAGCTAGCACAGATACGCAGTATTTT. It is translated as CASSLQAASTDTQYF.

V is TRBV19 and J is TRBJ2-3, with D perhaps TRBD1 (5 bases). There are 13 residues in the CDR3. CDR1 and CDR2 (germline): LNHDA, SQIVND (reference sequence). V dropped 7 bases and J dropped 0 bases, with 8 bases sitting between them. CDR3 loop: CASTQGSTDTQYF. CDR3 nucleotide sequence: TGTGCCAGTACGCAGGGAAGCACAGATACGCAGTATTTT. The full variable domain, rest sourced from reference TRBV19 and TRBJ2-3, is DGGITQSPKYLFRKEGQNVTLSCEQNLNHDAMYWYRQDPGQGLRLIYYSQIVNDFQKGDIAEGYSVSREKKESFPLTVTSAQKNPTAFYLCASTQGSTDTQYFGPGTRLTVL.

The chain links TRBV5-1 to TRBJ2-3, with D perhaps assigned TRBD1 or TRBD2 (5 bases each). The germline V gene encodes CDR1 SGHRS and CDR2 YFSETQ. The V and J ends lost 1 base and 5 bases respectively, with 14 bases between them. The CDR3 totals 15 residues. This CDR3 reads CASSLRGTLQDTQYF. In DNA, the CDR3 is TGCGCCAGCAGCTTGAGAGGGACGTTACAAGATACGCAGTATTTT.

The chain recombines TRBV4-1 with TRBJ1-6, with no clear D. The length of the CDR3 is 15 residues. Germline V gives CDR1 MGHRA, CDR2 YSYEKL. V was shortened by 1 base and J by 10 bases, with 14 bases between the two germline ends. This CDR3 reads CASSQAWGIGSPLHF. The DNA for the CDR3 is TGCGCCAGCAGCCAAGCTTGGGGAATTGGATCACCCCTCCACTTT.

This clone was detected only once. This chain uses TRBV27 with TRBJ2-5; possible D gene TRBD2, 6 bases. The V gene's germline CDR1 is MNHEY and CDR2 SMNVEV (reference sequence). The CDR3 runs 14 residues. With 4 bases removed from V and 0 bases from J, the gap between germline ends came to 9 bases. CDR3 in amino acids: CASSSRDYQETQYF. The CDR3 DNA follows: TGTGCCAGCAGTTCCCGGGACTACCAAGAGACCCAGTACTTC.